These 18 T cell receptor beta chains share one sample of origin, sequenced in a study of cytomegalovirus exposure and HLA in healthy donors. The PCR had 60 Vbeta and 13 Jbeta primers. Here immunoSEQ multiplex PCR was the method, and the copy in TCRdb shows in-frame clones only, minus some. Here the sample spans roughly 180,000 clones, roughly 75% being singletons. Sequencing was carried out using PBMCs. The receptors here all came from a female donor in good health and CMV-seronegative.

This clone appeared a few times. The chain is built from TRBV4-3 and TRBJ2-3; possible D gene TRBD1, 6 bases. The V end was cut by 4 bases, the J end by 1 base, with 12 bases between. CDR1 and CDR2 (germline): LGHNA, YSLEER. The CDR3 totals 15 residues. The CDR3 nucleotides are TGCGCCAGCAGCCTTCAGGGGATGGGCACAGATACGCAGTATTTT. Protein sequence: CASSLQGMGTDTQYF.

This chain joins TRBV11-2 and TRBJ2-5, with 14 bases fitting TRBD2. Germline loops: CDR1 SGHAT, CDR2 FQNNGV. This CDR3 has 17 amino acids. The trim removed 5 bases at V and 3 bases at J, leaving 8 bases unmatched. The CDR3 sequence: CASSRRLAGGLKETQYF. CDR3 nucleotides: TGTGCCAGCAGCCGCAGACTAGCGGGGGGGCTTAAAGAGACCCAGTACTTC. The variable domain in full, with the rest retrieved from reference TRBV11-2 and TRBJ2-5, is EAGVAQSPRYKIIEKRQSVAFWCNPISGHATLYWYQQILGQGPKLLIQFQNNGVVDDSQLPKDRFSAERLKGVDSTLKIQPAKLEDSAVYLCASSRRLAGGLKETQYFGPGTRLLVL.

The rearrangement joins TRBV6-4 to TRBJ1-5; 7 positions agree with TRBD1. The CDR3 spans 15 residues. V trimming: 7 bases; J trimming: 5 bases; junction bases outside the gene matches: 11. Germline values: CDR1 MRHNA, CDR2 SNTAGT. CDR3 loop: CASTHDREEYQPQHF. In DNA form, the CDR3 reads TGTGCCAGCACCCACGACAGGGAAGAATATCAGCCCCAGCATTTT.

V usage is TRBV6-4 and J usage is TRBJ2-1; 7 bases line up with TRBD2. This CDR3 is 17 amino acids long. CDR1 MRHNA and CDR2 SNTAGT come from the germline V gene. V gave up 4 bases and J gave up 0 bases; unmatched junction bases: 9. The CDR3 loop is CASSVAGGGSSYNEQFF. The CDR3 DNA reads as TGTGCCAGCAGTGTGGCAGGAGGCGGGAGCTCCTACAATGAGCAGTTCTTC.

This sequence joins TRBV6-6 and TRBJ2-5; maybe TRBD2 (7 bases). V lost 11 bases, J lost 7 bases, and 20 bases lay in between. Germline CDR1 is MNHNY and CDR2 is SVGAGI (reference sequence). The CDR3 consists of 13 residues. CDR3: CAGGASGDGTQYF. The DNA of the CDR3 is TGTGCCGGGGGGGCTAGCGGAGACGGGACCCAGTACTTC.

The table lists this clone with a count of one. The CDR3 region has the DNA TGTGCCAGCAGCTTAAGGGGGCTGATGAGGACCGGCTACGAGCAGTACTTC. It encodes CASSLRGLMRTGYEQYF. V usage is TRBV7-2 and J usage is TRBJ2-7, with TRBD1 identical over 7 bases. The length of the CDR3 is 17 residues. CDR1 SGHTA and CDR2 FQGNSA come from the germline V gene. Germline trimming cut 2 bases from V and 3 bases from J; bases unmatched to any gene: 13.

This sequence joins TRBV9 and TRBJ1-1, with a possible D match to TRBD1 (5 bases). This CDR3 comprises 16 residues. V gave up 4 bases and J gave up 0 bases, with 16 bases separating them. The V gene's germline CDR1 is SGDLS and CDR2 YYNGEE. The CDR3 region has the DNA TGTGCCAGCAGCCCCCGGGGGAGCGTTCTGAACACTGAAGCTTTCTTT. It translates to CASSPRGSVLNTEAFF.

The CDR3 reads CASSQETSMAGELFF. The CDR3 DNA is TGCGCCAGCAGCCAAGAGACTAGCATGGCCGGGGAGCTGTTTTTT. The rearrangement joins TRBV4-3 to TRBJ2-2; 7 bases match TRBD2. CDR3 length: 15 residues. The V segment lost 0 bases and the J segment 6 bases; nucleotides outside the gene matches: 4. The germline V gene encodes CDR1 LGHNA and CDR2 YSLEER.

The V call is TRBV15, the J call TRBJ1-1; no clear D. The CDR3 totals 13 residues. Trimming left V 5 bases short and J 0 bases short, with 7 bases between. The germline gives CDR1 LNHNV, CDR2 YYDKDF (reference sequence). The CDR3 region is CATSGQMNTEAFF. As DNA, the CDR3 is TGTGCCACCAGCGGCCAGATGAACACTGAAGCTTTCTTT.

The chain links TRBV9 to TRBJ1-2; unclear D gene. Germline V lookup: CDR1 SGDLS, CDR2 YYNGEE. The V end was cut by 4 bases, the J end by 8 bases, with 21 bases between. The CDR3 spans 15 residues. The CDR3 nucleotides read TGTGCCAGCAGCCCTAGACTTCTTTTGGAGGGAGGCTACACCTTC. As protein: CASSPRLLLEGGYTF.

This clone has a single count. The gene calls are TRBV30 and TRBJ1-5; perhaps TRBD1 as D (5 bases). V was clipped by 3 bases and J by 3 bases, with 9 bases between them. CDR1 is GTSNPN, CDR2 SVGIG, per germline (reference sequence). This CDR3 spans 13 amino acids. CDR3 nucleotide sequence: TGTGCCTGGAGCCGACAGCTCAATCAGCCCCAGCATTTT. It yields the protein CAWSRQLNQPQHF.

This clone was counted only a few times. The chain recombines TRBV30 with TRBJ2-7; D perhaps matches TRBD1 (6 bases). CDR1 GTSNPN and CDR2 SVGIG come from the germline V gene (reference sequence). Trimming stripped 4 bases from V and 5 bases from J, with 15 bases between. CDR3 length: 13 amino acids. The CDR3: CAWTTGSTDEQYF. The CDR3 DNA reads as TGTGCCTGGACAACAGGGAGCACCGACGAGCAGTACTTC.

This CDR3 reads CASSRFRDRVAGELFF. CDR3 DNA sequence: TGTGCCAGCAGCAGATTCCGGGACAGGGTTGCCGGGGAGCTGTTTTTT. V and J are TRBV7-2 and TRBJ2-2; 9 bases match TRBD1. This CDR3 has 16 residues. Trimming removed 5 bases from V and 6 bases from J; junction bases left unmatched: 10. CDR1 is SGHTA, CDR2 FQGNSA, per germline.

This chain connects TRBV5-5 to TRBJ1-2; D might be TRBD1 (6 bases). The CDR3 length is 14 residues. V gave up 0 bases and J gave up 4 bases, with 10 bases separating them. Germline V gives CDR1 SGHKS, CDR2 YYEKEE (reference sequence). The CDR3 here is CASSLDRELYGYTF. CDR3 in DNA: TGTGCCAGCAGCTTGGACAGGGAGCTCTATGGCTACACCTTC.

This chain connects TRBV7-8 to TRBJ1-1; D unresolved. The CDR3 contains 13 residues. V lost 0 bases and J lost 7, with 9 bases in between. The V gene's germline CDR1 is SGHVS and CDR2 FQNEAQ. DNA of the CDR3: TGTGCCAGCAGCTTAGCGAGCACCTTTGAAGCTTTCTTT. Its protein is CASSLASTFEAFF.

The chain employs TRBV30 and TRBJ1-2, with D possibly TRBD1 on 6 matching bases. The V and J ends lost 6 bases and 2 bases respectively, with 16 bases between them. The length of the CDR3 is 14 residues. In germline, CDR1 is GTSNPN, CDR2 SVGIG (reference sequence). CDR3 sequence (DNA): TGTGCCTGCCCACAGGGACGTCAAAACTATGGCTACACCTTC. Protein product: CACPQGRQNYGYTF.

The gene calls are TRBV5-1 and TRBJ2-5, with D possibly matching TRBD2 (7 bases). Per the germline V gene, CDR1 is SGHRS and CDR2 is YFSETQ. Trimming took off 3 bases at V and 4 bases at J, with 28 bases between the two ends. The CDR3 is 19 residues long. The CDR3 DNA follows: TGCGCCAGCAGCTGGGGGTTGGCTAGCGGCTACGGAGGGGGAGAGACCCAGTACTTC. Translation gives CASSWGLASGYGGGETQYF.

The rearrangement links TRBV27 to TRBJ1-5; D gene uncertain. Germline CDR1 is MNHEY and CDR2 is SMNVEV (reference sequence). The CDR3 is 11 residues long. V lost 3 bases and J lost 5, with 2 bases in between. The CDR3 loop is CASSFYQPQHF. CDR3 nucleotides: TGTGCCAGCAGTTTCTATCAGCCCCAGCATTTT.